These 24 T cell receptor beta chains were all obtained from the same sample, sequenced in a study of T cell responses to AZD1222 COVID-19 vaccine. TCRdb's copy holds only in-frame clones and misses some; the assay was immunoSEQ multiplex PCR. Of 100,000 to 150,000 clones listed, around 90% are singletons. Specimen: peripheral blood, collected 28 days after the second AZD1222 dose. The receptors shown here come from an adult who received the AZD1222 COVID-19 vaccine.

The genes are TRBV28 and TRBJ2-7, with a weak D call TRBD2 (5 bases). From germline, CDR1 is MDHEN and CDR2 SYDVKM. Trimming removed 6 bases from V and 0 bases from J, with 12 bases in between. The CDR3 contains 14 residues. DNA for the CDR3: TGTGCCAGCAGAGGCGCGGGTCCCTCCTACGAGCAGTACTTC. The encoded protein is CASRGAGPSYEQYF.

The rearrangement uses TRBV11-2 and TRBJ2-1; TRBD1 matches 7 bases. The CDR3 has 17 amino acids. Germline assignment: CDR1 SGHAT and CDR2 FQNNGV. The V and J ends lost 0 bases and 3 bases, in that order; junction bases with no gene match: 8. CDR3 region: CASSLDLNRGLYNEQFF. CDR3 DNA: TGTGCCAGCAGCTTAGATCTGAACAGGGGCCTCTACAATGAGCAGTTCTTC.

The V gene is TRBV12-3 or TRBV12-4, the J gene TRBJ1-2; 7 bases match TRBD1. The CDR3 is made up of 12 amino acids. Trimming took 7 bases from V and 14 from J; bases not matched to a gene: 13. CDR3 in amino acids: CASNPDRSKRTF. The DNA of the CDR3 is TGTGCCAGCAACCCGGACAGGTCCAAGCGGACCTTC.

This chain links TRBV30 with TRBJ1-2; 7 nucleotides align to TRBD1. This CDR3 is built from 13 residues. V trimming: 3 bases; J trimming: 4 bases; junction bases outside the gene matches: 5. In germline, CDR1 is GTSNPN, CDR2 SVGIG (reference sequence). The DNA for the CDR3 is TGTGCCTGGAGAGCCGGGACAGCCTATGGCTACACCTTC. This encodes CAWRAGTAYGYTF.

This chain uses TRBV5-4 with TRBJ1-2, with 10 bases lining up with TRBD1. This CDR3 has 17 residues. Germline CDR1 and CDR2: SGHNT and YYREEE (reference sequence). Trimming took 4 bases from V and 4 from J; bases not matched to a gene: 13. The CDR3 sequence: CASSPDRGRVISYGYTF. The CDR3 bases are TGTGCCAGCAGCCCCGACAGGGGGCGCGTTATATCCTATGGCTACACCTTC.

The chain combines TRBV6-5 with TRBJ2-7, with 12 bases that match TRBD2. Germline loops: CDR1 MNHEY, CDR2 SVGAGI. With V trimmed by 1 base and J by 5 bases, 3 bases remained unmatched. The CDR3 is made up of 15 amino acids. The CDR3 reads CASSYFSSGGDEQYF. The CDR3 nucleotides read TGTGCCAGCAGTTACTTTTCTAGCGGGGGGGACGAGCAGTACTTC.

The chain links TRBV24-1 to TRBJ1-2; 8 nucleotides line up with TRBD1. The CDR3 sequence is 15 residues long. The germline V gene has CDR1 KGHDR and CDR2 SFDVKD. J gave up 4 bases and V 9 bases, and 12 bases lay outside the gene matches. The CDR3 bases are TGTGCCACCCTATGCAGGGGGCGCCGGGGCTATGGCTACACCTTC. Its translation is CATLCRGRRGYGYTF.

The CDR3 reads CASSGTVDQPQHF. CDR3 nucleotide sequence: TGTGCCAGCAGCGGGACAGTGGATCAGCCCCAGCATTTT. V gene TRBV11-2 combines with J gene TRBJ1-5; 7 nucleotides line up with TRBD1. The ends lost 5 bases at V and 5 bases at J; junction bases unmatched: 3. CDR3 size: 13 residues. Germline V gene lookup returns CDR1 SGHAT and CDR2 FQNNGV. Full variable domain (rest looked up from reference TRBV11-2 and TRBJ1-5): EAGVAQSPRYKIIEKRQSVAFWCNPISGHATLYWYQQILGQGPKLLIQFQNNGVVDDSQLPKDRFSAERLKGVDSTLKIQPAKLEDSAVYLCASSGTVDQPQHFGDGTRLSIL.

The chain recombines TRBV28 with TRBJ1-1; D is unclear. The CDR3 is 13 amino acids. Germline CDR1 is MDHEN and CDR2 is SYDVKM. Trimming stripped 3 bases from V and 8 bases from J, with 13 bases between. The CDR3 DNA sequence: TGTGCCAGCAGTTTGGCCGGGGTCAGGGAAGCTTTCTTT. Encoded protein: CASSLAGVREAFF. The whole variable domain, filled in from reference TRBV28 and TRBJ1-1, reads DVKVTQSSRYLVKRTGEKVFLECVQDMDHENMFWYRQDPGLGLRLIYFSYDVKMKEKGDIPEGYSVSREKKERFSLILESASTNQTSMYLCASSLAGVREAFFGQGTRLTVV.

The chain has TRBV7-3 and TRBJ2-2; 9 nucleotides align to TRBD2. The germline CDR1 and CDR2 sequences are SGHTA and FQGTGA. The CDR3 is 17 amino acids. Losses at the gene ends were 2 bases for V and 6 bases for J; bases not matched to a gene: 10. This chain's CDR3 is CASSLGLAGSYAGELFF. The CDR3 coding sequence is TGTGCCAGCAGCTTAGGTCTAGCGGGAAGTTACGCCGGGGAGCTGTTTTTT.

This chain connects TRBV19 to TRBJ2-2; TRBD1 aligns across 8 bases. This CDR3 is 14 amino acids long. V lost 8 bases and J lost 6; bases outside the gene matches: 8. CDR1 is LNHDA and CDR2 is SQIVND in the germline V gene (reference sequence). CDR3 residues: CASWQGARPGELFF. The DNA of the CDR3 is TGTGCCAGTTGGCAGGGGGCCCGTCCCGGGGAGCTGTTTTTT.

The chain couples TRBV5-1 to TRBJ2-6; perhaps TRBD2 as D (5 bases). Trimming cost V 7 bases and J 1 base, with 6 bases left between them. CDR3 length: 13 amino acids. Germline CDR1 and CDR2: SGHRS and YFSETQ. The CDR3 DNA follows: TGCGCCAGCGGACTTTCTGGGGCCAACGTCCTGACTTTC. Translating gives CASGLSGANVLTF.

The chain combines TRBV15 with TRBJ1-2; the D is unclear. The germline V gene has CDR1 LNHNV and CDR2 YYDKDF (reference sequence). V lost 11 bases and J 5 bases, leaving 27 bases between the germline ends. The CDR3 runs to 16 residues. Here the CDR3 DNA reads TGTGCCCCCATTGTTGAATCAGGCCCCTTTTTTTATGGCTACACCTTC. Amino acids: CAPIVESGPFFYGYTF.

This chain links TRBV12-5 with TRBJ2-7; 7 bases align to TRBD2. V lost 0 bases, J lost 3 bases, and 5 bases stayed unmatched. Germline V gene sequence: CDR1 LGHNT, CDR2 FRNRAP. CDR3 length equals 15 residues. Written as DNA, the CDR3 is TGTGCTAGTGGTTTGGTACTAGGACTAGTCTACGAGCAGTACTTC. Protein product: CASGLVLGLVYEQYF.

J is TRBJ2-7 and V is TRBV6-5; weak D call: TRBD2 (7 bases). Looked up from germline, CDR1 is MNHEY and CDR2 is SVGAGI. The V and J ends lost 7 bases and 0 bases respectively, with 16 bases between them. This CDR3 spans 15 amino acids. The CDR3 is CASTKQGGSSYEQYF. Written as DNA, the CDR3 is TGTGCCAGCACCAAACAGGGAGGGTCCTCCTACGAGCAGTACTTC.

J is TRBJ2-1 and V is TRBV7-8; 14 bases match TRBD2. CDR1 and CDR2 from the germline V gene are SGHVS and FQNEAQ. Trimming cost V 5 bases and J 10 bases; bases outside gene matches: 7. This CDR3 comprises 15 residues. The CDR3 DNA follows: TGTGCCAGCAGCCCGGGACTAGCGGGAGTTGGGGAGCAGTTCTTC. Protein product: CASSPGLAGVGEQFF.

In this sample, this clone turned up many times. The rearrangement links TRBV7-9 to TRBJ1-4; D possibly corresponds to TRBD1 (6 bases). Germline assignment: CDR1 SEHNR and CDR2 FQNEAQ (reference sequence). The CDR3 extends over 14 amino acids. The V gene lost 5 bases and the J gene lost 3 bases, with 10 bases spanning the gap. The CDR3 sequence is CASSQQGSNEKLFF. In DNA, the CDR3 is TGTGCCAGCAGCCAACAGGGCTCTAATGAAAAACTGTTTTTT.

This sequence joins TRBV6-1 and TRBJ1-6; no definite D call. The V gene lost 0 bases and the J gene lost 4 bases, with 22 bases spanning the gap. The CDR3 is 20 amino acids. Germline assignment: CDR1 MNHNS and CDR2 SASEGT. The CDR3 nucleotides are TGTGCCAGCAGTGAAGCTGTATGGCGAAGAGACCGGGCTTATAATTCACCCCTCCACTTT. Translating it yields CASSEAVWRRDRAYNSPLHF.

The V gene is TRBV27, the J gene TRBJ1-2, with D possibly TRBD1 on 5 matching bases. Germline loops: CDR1 MNHEY, CDR2 SMNVEV (reference sequence). This CDR3 spans 13 amino acids. V was trimmed by 1 base and J by 5 bases, leaving 8 bases between them. This CDR3 is CASSLWPGYGYTF. Here the CDR3 DNA reads TGTGCCAGCAGTTTATGGCCAGGGTATGGCTACACCTTC.

This chain uses TRBV30 with TRBJ1-3; no firm D call. This CDR3 is built from 13 residues. V lost 4 bases and J 0 bases, leaving 7 bases between the germline ends. Per germline, CDR1 GTSNPN and CDR2 SVGIG (reference sequence). CDR3 residues: CAWIFFSGNTIYF. The CDR3 nucleotides read TGTGCCTGGATCTTTTTCTCTGGAAACACCATATATTTT.

This chain uses TRBV18 with TRBJ1-3; no clear D. From germline, CDR1 is KGHSH and CDR2 LQKENI. V lost 0 bases to trimming and J lost 3 bases, with 9 bases between them. The CDR3 is 15 amino acids. The DNA of the CDR3 is TGTGCCAGCTCACCACCTTGGGATGGTGGAAACACCATATATTTT. As protein: CASSPPWDGGNTIYF.

This chain links TRBV18 with TRBJ1-1; 8 bases agree with TRBD1. The length of the CDR3 is 14 residues. V shed 3 bases, J shed 4 bases, and the junction held 4 bases outside the gene matches. CDR1 and CDR2 (germline): KGHSH, LQKENI. The CDR3 reads CASSPRTGGTEAFF. CDR3 nucleotide sequence: TGTGCCAGCTCACCTCGAACAGGGGGCACTGAAGCTTTCTTT.

This chain links TRBV19 with TRBJ1-5; TRBD1 matches at 10 bases. The CDR3 runs 16 residues. Germline V gives CDR1 LNHDA, CDR2 SQIVND (reference sequence). Unmatched junction bases numbered 7, after V lost 4 bases and J lost 4 bases. CDR3 loop: CASSTHPGQGNQPQHF. DNA of the CDR3: TGTGCCAGTAGTACCCACCCGGGACAGGGGAATCAGCCCCAGCATTTT.

The genes are TRBV7-3 and TRBJ2-1; D unresolved. CDR3 length: 16 residues. The V gene lost 2 bases and the J gene lost 6 bases, with 17 bases spanning the gap. Germline assignment: CDR1 SGHTA and CDR2 FQGTGA. The CDR3 is CASSLFGPPLSNEQFF. In nucleotides, the CDR3 is TGTGCCAGCAGCTTATTTGGCCCCCCGCTAAGCAATGAGCAGTTCTTC.